The clone carrying this T cell receptor (beta chain) was recorded many times. The record originates from a study of T cells in Graves' hyperthyroidism and ophthalmopathy. Study at large: Peripheral blood sampling occurred at initial diagnosis, before any treatment.

This CDR3 region has 11 residues. CDR1 is MDHEN and CDR2 is SYDVKM in the germline V gene. Trimming took off 1 base at V and 7 bases at J, with 4 bases between the two ends. Cells are PBMCs isolated from over 7.5 ml of fresh blood. RNA transcripts served as the template for amplifying TCR beta CDR3 regions. First-round RT-PCR with HTBI primers amplified the TCR CDR3 region. One entry per CDR3 protein results from TCRdb running MiXCR on the multiplex PCR reads. This table has hundreds of thousands of distinct CDR3 sequences, roughly 15% appearing once. This chain links TRBV28 with TRBJ1-2, with unresolved D. The TCR was taken from a woman aged 25 to 45 with Graves' hyperthyroidism. The sequencing sample was made of blood. The chain's CDR3 is CASSLYSGYTF. As DNA, the CDR3 is TGTGCCAGCAGTTTATACAGTGGCTACACCTTC.